One and the same sample provided the 30 T cell receptor beta chains below, sequenced in a study of PD-1 blockade in classical Hodgkin lymphoma. Each of the patients experienced relapse following autologous stem cell transplantation, and their brentuximab vedotin exposure differed. Using magnetic negative selection, the CD4+ T cells were separated out of thawed PBMCs. TCRdb's copy holds only in-frame clones and misses some; the assay was immunoSEQ multiplex PCR. The table has over 7,000 clones, 75% to 80% seen once. The sample in question was CD4+ T cells from blood, obtained at baseline. The receptors come from a human donor with classical Hodgkin lymphoma.

This chain uses TRBV6-1 with TRBJ2-2; D may be TRBD1 (5 bases). Trimming removed 5 bases from V and 2 bases from J, with 12 bases in between. Germline values: CDR1 MNHNS, CDR2 SASEGT. CDR3 length: 15 residues. The CDR3 reads CASSNQGRNTGELFF. The DNA of the CDR3 is TGTGCCAGCAGTAATCAGGGCCGAAACACCGGGGAGCTGTTTTTT.

This clone appeared once. The V gene is TRBV7-2, the J gene TRBJ2-1; 9 bases are shared with TRBD1. V was pared by 4 bases and J by 4 bases, with 5 bases of the junction left unmatched. The CDR3 is 15 amino acids. CDR1 and CDR2 from the germline V gene are SGHTA and FQGNSA. The CDR3 region is CASSSDRGGYNEQFF. The DNA of the CDR3 is TGTGCCAGCAGCTCGGACAGGGGAGGATACAATGAGCAGTTCTTC.

The gene calls are TRBV18 and TRBJ2-3; 7 nucleotides align to TRBD1. There are 15 residues in the CDR3. Germline-derived CDR1 and CDR2 are KGHSH and LQKENI. Trimming at V came to 6 bases and at J to 1 base, leaving 7 bases not matched to a gene. The CDR3 nucleotides are TGTGCCAGCTCGCCTGGACAGGTCCGCACAGATACGCAGTATTTT. It codes for CASSPGQVRTDTQYF.

This clone was found once. The rearrangement joins TRBV5-4 to TRBJ2-1; the D is unclear. This CDR3 contains 11 residues. CDR1 and CDR2 (germline): SGHNT, YYREEE (reference sequence). The V gene lost 3 bases and the J gene lost 5 bases, with 3 bases spanning the gap. The CDR3 nucleotides read TGTGCCAGCAGCTCTCACAATGAGCAGTTCTTC. This sequence encodes CASSSHNEQFF.

This clone occurred a few times. The V gene is TRBV27, the J gene TRBJ1-5; 7 nucleotides line up with TRBD1. V shed 5 bases, J shed 9 bases, and the junction held 7 bases outside the gene matches. This CDR3 has 13 residues. Per the germline V gene, CDR1 is MNHEY and CDR2 is SMNVEV (reference sequence). The CDR3 DNA reads as TGTGCCAGCAGTGTCTACAGGGGAGGGCCCCAGCATTTT. Translation gives CASSVYRGGPQHF.

CDR3 in amino acids: CASSVGMVSYEQYF. The CDR3 nucleotides read TGTGCCAGCAGTGTAGGGATGGTCTCCTACGAGCAGTACTTC. This chain connects TRBV27 to TRBJ2-7; D gene ambiguous. Trimming pared 5 bases from V and 0 bases from J, leaving 11 bases between. This CDR3 is 14 amino acids long. Germline loops: CDR1 MNHEY, CDR2 SMNVEV (reference sequence).

The chain couples TRBV27 to TRBJ1-6, with D perhaps TRBD1 (5 bases). The V and J ends lost 8 bases and 9 bases respectively, with 17 bases between them. CDR1 and CDR2 (germline): MNHEY, SMNVEV (reference sequence). The CDR3 is 14 residues long. The CDR3 DNA reads as TGTGCCAGCGTACAGGCCGTTTTGGTTTCACCCCTCCACTTT. Protein: CASVQAVLVSPLHF.

The chain employs TRBV19 and TRBJ1-5; D gene unclear. The V and J ends lost 7 bases and 3 bases respectively, with 10 bases between them. The CDR3 extends over 13 amino acids. Germline CDR1 and CDR2: LNHDA and SQIVND (reference sequence). CDR3 DNA: TGTGCCAGTACCCCGGACCTCAATCAGCCCCAGCATTTT. Encoded protein: CASTPDLNQPQHF.

V and J are TRBV7-3 and TRBJ2-2, with 7 bases fitting TRBD1. This CDR3 contains 14 residues. The V segment lost 5 bases and the J segment 6 bases; nucleotides outside the gene matches: 6. Germline values: CDR1 SGHTA, CDR2 FQGTGA. The CDR3 reads CASSKGASSGELFF. CDR3 sequence (DNA): TGTGCCAGCAGCAAGGGGGCCTCGTCCGGGGAGCTGTTTTTT.

This clone was found a few times. The chain has TRBV5-1 and TRBJ2-1, with a tentative D call TRBD2 (5 bases). Germline V gene sequence: CDR1 SGHRS, CDR2 YFSETQ. Trimming left V 0 bases short and J 7 bases short, with 8 bases between. The CDR3 totals 13 residues. DNA of the CDR3: TGCGCCAGCAGCTTGGTGAGGGCGAATGAGCAGTTCTTC. It translates to CASSLVRANEQFF.

The rearrangement joins TRBV4-1 to TRBJ2-7, with D perhaps TRBD2 (6 bases). The CDR3 runs to 14 residues. Per germline, CDR1 MGHRA and CDR2 YSYEKL. Trimming left V 4 bases short and J 6 bases short, with 16 bases between. The CDR3 bases are TGCGCCAGCAGCCTGTCCGGGGGTCACGTCGAGCAGTACTTC. Its protein product is CASSLSGGHVEQYF.

J is TRBJ1-5 and V is TRBV28; tentatively, D is TRBD1 (5 bases). CDR3 length equals 14 residues. The germline V gene has CDR1 MDHEN and CDR2 SYDVKM. Deletions cut 2 bases from V and 7 bases from J, with 12 bases between. CDR3 sequence reads: CASSLGGKVQPQHF. Written as DNA, the CDR3 is TGTGCCAGCAGTTTAGGGGGGAAGGTACAGCCCCAGCATTTT.

This chain uses TRBV4-3 with TRBJ2-2, with D uncertain. Trimming shortened V by 10 bases and J by 6 bases, and 3 bases separated the two germline ends. Per the germline V gene, CDR1 is LGHNA and CDR2 is YSLEER. This CDR3 contains 9 residues. The chain's CDR3 is CAMSGELFF. The CDR3 DNA follows: TGCGCCATGTCCGGGGAGCTGTTTTTT.

In this sample, this clone turned up once. V gene TRBV7-6 combines with J gene TRBJ1-4; TRBD1 might be the D (6 bases). The CDR3 totals 15 residues. V shed 5 bases and J shed 7 bases, with 17 bases lying between them. Looked up from germline, CDR1 is SGHVS and CDR2 is FNYEAQ. As DNA, the CDR3 is TGTGCCAGCAGCCGGGGGGCAGGGAATGTTGAAAAACTGTTTTTT. This codes for CASSRGAGNVEKLFF. Filled out from reference TRBV7-6 and TRBJ1-4, the complete variable domain reads GAGVSQSPRYKVTKRGQDVALRCDPISGHVSLYWYRQALGQGPEFLTYFNYEAQQDKSGLPNDRFSAERPEGSISTLTIQRTEQRDSAMYRCASSRGAGNVEKLFFGSGTQLSVL.

In its sample, this clone is large. The rearrangement uses TRBV29-1 and TRBJ1-1; D call uncertain. This CDR3 region has 12 residues. The germline V gene encodes CDR1 SQVTM and CDR2 ANQGSEA. The germline V and J ends were trimmed by 4 bases and 1 base, with 7 bases remaining between them. The CDR3 is CSVVSENTEAFF. The CDR3 DNA is TGCAGCGTTGTATCCGAGAACACTGAAGCTTTCTTT.

This clone was detected only a few times. This sequence joins TRBV6-5 and TRBJ1-6; no firm D call. The CDR3 loop spans 13 amino acids. Deletions cut 5 bases from V and 10 bases from J, with 12 bases between. Germline loops: CDR1 MNHEY, CDR2 SVGAGI. CDR3 bases: TGTGCCAGCAGTGGGTCCGTTTCATCACCCCTCCACTTT. The encoded protein is CASSGSVSSPLHF.

The chain carries TRBV18 and TRBJ1-3; D is undetermined. Deletions cut 6 bases from V and 4 bases from J, with 16 bases between. Germline CDR1 and CDR2: KGHSH and LQKENI. The CDR3 has 15 amino acids. The CDR3 region is CASSPMEYTGNTIYF. CDR3 nucleotide sequence: TGTGCCAGCTCTCCTATGGAGTATACGGGAAACACCATATATTTT.

This clone was picked up one time. This chain's CDR3 is CASSLLYSTDTQYF. The CDR3, as DNA: TGTGCCAGCAGCTTATTGTACAGCACAGATACGCAGTATTTT. The gene calls are TRBV7-2 and TRBJ2-3; D ambiguous. V shed 2 bases and J shed 0 bases, with 6 bases lying between them. The length of the CDR3 is 14 residues. Germline CDR1 SGHTA, CDR2 FQGNSA.

This chain links TRBV4-3 with TRBJ2-3; D is unresolved. From germline, CDR1 is LGHNA and CDR2 YSLEER. This CDR3 spans 15 amino acids. Trimming took off 4 bases at V and 4 bases at J, with 15 bases between the two ends. The CDR3 DNA follows: TGCGCCAGCAGCCGAAAACTAACCCCCCCAGATACGCAGTATTTT. This translates into CASSRKLTPPDTQYF.

The rearrangement uses TRBV20-1 and TRBJ2-7; a weak D match, TRBD1 (6 bases). Germline assignment: CDR1 DFQATT and CDR2 SNEGSKA (reference sequence). The CDR3 length is 11 residues. V was cut by 5 bases and J by 9 bases, with 14 bases left in between. CDR3 residues: CSARLNRVQYF. CDR3 bases: TGCAGTGCTCGCCTAAACAGGGTGCAGTACTTC.

The count of this clone is one. The chain links TRBV6-1 to TRBJ2-6; D is uncertain. V lost 3 bases and J lost 5, with 11 bases in between. CDR3 size: 15 residues. The germline CDR1 and CDR2 sequences are MNHNS and SASEGT. CDR3 DNA sequence: TGTGCCAGCAGTGATGCACAAAGTCGGGCCAACGTCCTGACTTTC. This sequence encodes CASSDAQSRANVLTF.

The chain joins TRBV30 to TRBJ1-6; 10 nucleotides agree with TRBD1. This CDR3 spans 13 amino acids. V was pared by 1 base and J by 9 bases, with 0 bases of the junction left unmatched. Germline CDR1 reads GTSNPN; CDR2 reads SVGIG (reference sequence). The CDR3 is CAWSGQGASPLHF. The CDR3 DNA sequence: TGTGCCTGGAGTGGACAGGGGGCTTCACCCCTCCACTTT.

This chain uses TRBV4-1 with TRBJ2-7; unclear D gene. V was trimmed by 0 bases and J by 3 bases, leaving 6 bases between them. The CDR3 is 13 amino acids. Germline V lookup: CDR1 MGHRA, CDR2 YSYEKL. The CDR3 DNA reads as TGCGCCAGCAGCCAAGATTACAGCTACGAGCAGTACTTC. Its protein product is CASSQDYSYEQYF.

This chain links TRBV28 with TRBJ1-5, with 7 bases aligning to TRBD1. The CDR3 is 13 residues long. Germline assignment: CDR1 MDHEN and CDR2 SYDVKM. J gave up 7 bases and V 5 bases, and 5 bases lay outside the gene matches. CDR3 sequence: CASSRAGGQPQHF. CDR3 DNA sequence: TGTGCCAGCAGTCGTGCAGGGGGGCAGCCCCAGCATTTT.

In this sample, this clone turned up a few times. The V call is TRBV9, the J call TRBJ1-1, with D possibly matching TRBD1 (6 bases). The length of the CDR3 is 17 residues. Germline assignment: CDR1 SGDLS and CDR2 YYNGEE. The ends were cut back, 0 bases at V and 5 bases at J, with 20 bases in the middle. CDR3 nucleotide sequence: TGTGCCAGCAGCGTAGGTCTCGGGGGCGGAGGAGGAACTGAAGCTTTCTTT. Protein: CASSVGLGGGGGTEAFF.

This chain joins TRBV9 and TRBJ1-4, with TRBD1 as a possible D gene (6 bases). The V and J ends lost 4 bases and 4 bases respectively, with 14 bases between them. The V gene's germline CDR1 is SGDLS and CDR2 YYNGEE. This CDR3 region has 15 residues. The CDR3 bases are TGTGCCAGCAGCCCGAGGGGGGGACATAATGAAAAACTGTTTTTT. Residues: CASSPRGGHNEKLFF.

This sequence joins TRBV10-3 and TRBJ1-2; 8 nucleotides match TRBD1. The V gene's germline CDR1 is ENHRY and CDR2 SYGVKD. The CDR3 is 16 residues long. Trimming cost V 4 bases and J 1 base; bases outside gene matches: 8. CDR3 sequence reads: CAISAPTGAYNYGYTF. The DNA for the CDR3 is TGTGCCATCAGTGCGCCGACAGGGGCGTATAACTATGGCTACACCTTC.

CDR3 loop: CASMRGTGTYEQYF. Here the CDR3 DNA reads TGTGCCAGCATGAGGGGGACAGGGACCTACGAGCAGTACTTC. This chain connects TRBV6-1 to TRBJ2-7; 9 bases agree with TRBD1. Trimming removed 7 bases from V and 2 bases from J; junction bases left unmatched: 6. The CDR3 has 14 residues. CDR1 and CDR2 (germline): MNHNS, SASEGT.

This rearrangement joins TRBV5-6 to TRBJ2-7; D is perhaps TRBD1 (6 bases). Germline CDR1 reads SGHDT; CDR2 reads YYEEEE. CDR3 size: 14 residues. V dropped 4 bases and J dropped 3 bases, with 14 bases sitting between them. CDR3 protein: CASSGLGGSYEQYF. CDR3 nucleotide sequence: TGTGCCAGCAGCGGTCTAGGGGGAAGCTACGAGCAGTACTTC.

This clone was recorded once. The rearrangement links TRBV5-1 to TRBJ2-2; the D is unclear. Germline CDR1 and CDR2: SGHRS and YFSETQ. Trimming removed 0 bases at V and 5 bases at J, with 11 bases between. The CDR3 runs 15 residues. CDR3 sequence (DNA): TGCGCCAGCAGCTTGGAGAGCAGCCCTACCGGGGAGCTGTTTTTT. Protein product: CASSLESSPTGELFF.